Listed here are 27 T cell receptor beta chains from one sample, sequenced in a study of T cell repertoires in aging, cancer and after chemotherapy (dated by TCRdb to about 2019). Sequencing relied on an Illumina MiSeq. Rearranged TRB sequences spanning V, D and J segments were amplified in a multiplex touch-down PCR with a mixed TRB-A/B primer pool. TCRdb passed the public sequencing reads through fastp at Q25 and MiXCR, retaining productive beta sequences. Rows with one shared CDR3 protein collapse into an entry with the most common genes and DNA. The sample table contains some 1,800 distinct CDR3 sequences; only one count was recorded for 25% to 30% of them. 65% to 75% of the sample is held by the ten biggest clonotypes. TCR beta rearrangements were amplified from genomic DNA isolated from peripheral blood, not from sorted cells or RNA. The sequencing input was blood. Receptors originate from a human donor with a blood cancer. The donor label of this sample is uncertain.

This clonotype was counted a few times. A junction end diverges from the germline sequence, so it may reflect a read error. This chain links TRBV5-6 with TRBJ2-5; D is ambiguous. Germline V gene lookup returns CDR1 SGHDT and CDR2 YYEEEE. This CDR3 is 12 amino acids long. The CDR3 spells CASSPSGETQYF. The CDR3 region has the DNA TGCGCCAGCAGCCCAAGTGGGGAGACCCAGTACTTC.

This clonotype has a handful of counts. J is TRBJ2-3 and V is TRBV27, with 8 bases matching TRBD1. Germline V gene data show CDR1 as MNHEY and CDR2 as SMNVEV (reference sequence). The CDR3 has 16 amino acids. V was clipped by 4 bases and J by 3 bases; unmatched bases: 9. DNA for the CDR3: TGTGCCAGCAGTTCAGGGACAGGCTTCAGGACAGATACGCAGTATTTT. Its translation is CASSSGTGFRTDTQYF.

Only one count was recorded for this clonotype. The CDR3 nucleotides are TGCAGTGCTAGTTACAGGGGCCTACGTCCCCAGAAGAACACTGAAGCTTTCTTT. It yields the protein CSASYRGLRPQKNTEAFF. The chain is built from TRBV20-1 and TRBJ1-1, with 7 positions matching TRBD1. CDR1 DFQATT and CDR2 SNEGSKA come from the germline V gene (reference sequence). V lost 3 bases, J lost 1 base, and 17 bases stayed unmatched. The CDR3 covers 18 residues.

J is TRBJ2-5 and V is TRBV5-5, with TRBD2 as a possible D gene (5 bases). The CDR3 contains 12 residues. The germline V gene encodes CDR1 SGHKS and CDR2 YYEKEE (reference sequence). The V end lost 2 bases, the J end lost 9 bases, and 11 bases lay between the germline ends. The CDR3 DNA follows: TGTGCCAGCAGCTTAGAGGGAGTTTCCCAGTACTTC. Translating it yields CASSLEGVSQYF. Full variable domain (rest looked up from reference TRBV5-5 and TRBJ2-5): DAGVTQSPTHLIKTRGQQVTLRCSPISGHKSVSWYQQVLGQGPQFIFQYYEKEERGRGNFPDRFSARQFPNYSSELNVNALLLGDSALYLCASSLEGVSQYFGPGTRLLVL.

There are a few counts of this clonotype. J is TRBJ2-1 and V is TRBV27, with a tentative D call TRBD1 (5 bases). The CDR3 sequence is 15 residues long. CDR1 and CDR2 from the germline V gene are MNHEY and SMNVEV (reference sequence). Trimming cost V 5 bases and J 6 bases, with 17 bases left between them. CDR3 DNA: TGTGCCAGCAGTGAGCAGGGAAGGGAAGGCAATGAGCAGTTCTTC. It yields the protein CASSEQGREGNEQFF.

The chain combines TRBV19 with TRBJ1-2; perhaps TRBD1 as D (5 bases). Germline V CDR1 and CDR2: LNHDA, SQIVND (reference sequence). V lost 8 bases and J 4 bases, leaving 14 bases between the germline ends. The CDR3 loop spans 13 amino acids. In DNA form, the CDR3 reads TGTGCCAGTTCGGTCCAGGGACCCTATGGCTACACCTTC. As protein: CASSVQGPYGYTF.

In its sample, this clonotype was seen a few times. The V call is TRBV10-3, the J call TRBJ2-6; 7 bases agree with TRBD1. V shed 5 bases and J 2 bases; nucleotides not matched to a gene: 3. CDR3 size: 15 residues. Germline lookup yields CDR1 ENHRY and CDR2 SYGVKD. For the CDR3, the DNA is TGTGCCATCAGTTCCGACAGGGCTGGGGCCAACGTCCTGACTTTC. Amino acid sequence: CAISSDRAGANVLTF.

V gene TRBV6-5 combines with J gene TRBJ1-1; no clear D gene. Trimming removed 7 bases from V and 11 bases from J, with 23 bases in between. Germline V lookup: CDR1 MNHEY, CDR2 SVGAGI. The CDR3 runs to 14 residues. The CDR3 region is CASNLHPRISDAFF. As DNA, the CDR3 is TGTGCCAGCAACCTACATCCTCGAATTTCGGACGCTTTCTTT.

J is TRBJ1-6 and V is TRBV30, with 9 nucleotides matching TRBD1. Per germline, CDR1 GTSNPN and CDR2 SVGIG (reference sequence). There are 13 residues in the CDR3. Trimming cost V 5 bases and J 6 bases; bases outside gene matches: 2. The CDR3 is CAWSQGANSPLHF. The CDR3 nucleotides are TGTGCCTGGTCACAGGGGGCTAATTCACCCCTCCACTTT.

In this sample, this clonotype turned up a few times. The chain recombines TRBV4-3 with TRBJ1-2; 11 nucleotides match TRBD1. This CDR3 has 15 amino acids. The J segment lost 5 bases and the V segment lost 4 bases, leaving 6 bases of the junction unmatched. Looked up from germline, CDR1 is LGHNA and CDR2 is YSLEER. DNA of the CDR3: TGCGCCAGCAGCCTGGGGACAGGGGGGAGTTATGGCTACACCTTC. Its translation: CASSLGTGGSYGYTF.

CDR3: CASSLRRRQGARGSPLHF. CDR3 DNA sequence: TGTGCCAGCAGCTTGCGTAGACGGCAGGGGGCGCGGGGTTCACCCCTCCACTTT. The chain combines TRBV5-6 with TRBJ1-6; 8 positions match TRBD1. This CDR3 has 18 amino acids. In germline, CDR1 is SGHDT, CDR2 YYEEEE. The V gene end was trimmed by 1 base and the J gene end by 9 bases; junction bases not matched to a gene: 15. Full variable domain (rest looked up from reference TRBV5-6 and TRBJ1-6): DAGVTQSPTHLIKTRGQQVTLRCSPKSGHDTVSWYQQALGQGPQFIFQYYEEEERQRGNFPDRFSGHQFPNYSSELNVNALLLGDSALYLCASSLRRRQGARGSPLHFGNGTRLTVT.

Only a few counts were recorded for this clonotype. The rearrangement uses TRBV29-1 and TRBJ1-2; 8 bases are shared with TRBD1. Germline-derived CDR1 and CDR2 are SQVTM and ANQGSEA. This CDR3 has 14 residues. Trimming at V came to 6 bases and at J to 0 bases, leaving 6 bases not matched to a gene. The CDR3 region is CSVQDRAANYGYTF. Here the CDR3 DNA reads TGCAGCGTACAGGACAGGGCAGCTAACTATGGCTACACCTTC. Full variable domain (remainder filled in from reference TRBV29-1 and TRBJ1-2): SAVISQKPSRDICQRGTSLTIQCQVDSQVTMMFWYRQQPGQSLTLIATANQGSEATYESGFVIDKFPISRPNLTFSTLTVSNMSPEDSSIYLCSVQDRAANYGYTFGSGTRLTVV.

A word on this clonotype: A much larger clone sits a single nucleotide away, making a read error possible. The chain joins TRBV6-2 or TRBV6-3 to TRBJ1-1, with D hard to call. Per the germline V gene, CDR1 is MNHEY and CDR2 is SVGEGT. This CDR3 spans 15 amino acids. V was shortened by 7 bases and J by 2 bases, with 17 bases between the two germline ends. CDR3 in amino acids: CASTFRPTINTEAFF. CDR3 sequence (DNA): TGTGCCAGCACCTTCAGGCCGACCATAAACACTGAAGCTTTCTTT.

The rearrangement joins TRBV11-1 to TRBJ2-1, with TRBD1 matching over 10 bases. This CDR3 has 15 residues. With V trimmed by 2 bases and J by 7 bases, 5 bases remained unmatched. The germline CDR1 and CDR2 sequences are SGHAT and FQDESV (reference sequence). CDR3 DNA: TGTGCCAGCAGCTTATCAGGACAGGGGGTGAATGAGCAGTTCTTC. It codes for CASSLSGQGVNEQFF.

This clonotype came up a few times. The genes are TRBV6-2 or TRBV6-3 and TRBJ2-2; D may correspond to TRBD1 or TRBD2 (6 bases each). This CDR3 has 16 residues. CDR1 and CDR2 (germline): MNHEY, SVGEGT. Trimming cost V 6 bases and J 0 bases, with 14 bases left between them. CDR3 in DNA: TGTGCCAGCAGGCTACAGGGAGGCTCGAACACCGGGGAGCTGTTTTTT. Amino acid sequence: CASRLQGGSNTGELFF.

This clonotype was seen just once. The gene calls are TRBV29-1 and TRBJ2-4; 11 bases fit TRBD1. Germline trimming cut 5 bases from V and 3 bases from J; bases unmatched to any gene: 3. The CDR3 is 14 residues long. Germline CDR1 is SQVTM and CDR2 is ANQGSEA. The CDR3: CSVKGTGGKNIQYF. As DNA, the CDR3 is TGCAGCGTTAAAGGGACAGGGGGCAAAAACATTCAGTACTTC.

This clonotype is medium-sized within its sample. The CDR3 loop reads CASKELVRANVLTF. Here the CDR3 DNA reads TGTGCCAGCAAGGAGCTTGTAAGGGCCAACGTCCTGACTTTC. The chain recombines TRBV6-2 or TRBV6-3 with TRBJ2-6; D is unresolved. Trimming removed 7 bases from V and 5 bases from J, with 12 bases in between. This CDR3 spans 14 amino acids. Germline V gives CDR1 MNHEY, CDR2 SVGEGT.

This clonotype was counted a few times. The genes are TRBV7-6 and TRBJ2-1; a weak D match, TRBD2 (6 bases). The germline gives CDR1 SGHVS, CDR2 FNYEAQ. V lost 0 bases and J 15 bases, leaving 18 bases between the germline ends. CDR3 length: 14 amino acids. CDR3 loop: CASSLAGKRVRSFF. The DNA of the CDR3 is TGTGCCAGCAGCTTAGCAGGGAAGCGGGTGCGGTCGTTCTTC.

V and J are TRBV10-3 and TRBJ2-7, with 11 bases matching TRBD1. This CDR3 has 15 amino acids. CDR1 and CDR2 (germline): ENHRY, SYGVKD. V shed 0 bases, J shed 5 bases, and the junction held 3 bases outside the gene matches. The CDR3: CAISESQDRGHEQYF. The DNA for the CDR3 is TGTGCCATCAGTGAGTCTCAGGACAGGGGGCACGAGCAGTACTTC.

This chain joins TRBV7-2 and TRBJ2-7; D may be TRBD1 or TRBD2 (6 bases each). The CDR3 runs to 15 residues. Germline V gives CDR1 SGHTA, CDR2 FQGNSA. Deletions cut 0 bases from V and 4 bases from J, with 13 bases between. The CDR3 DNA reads TGTGCCAGCAGCTTAGCGCATTCGGGGGCGTACGAGCAGTACTTC. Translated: CASSLAHSGAYEQYF.

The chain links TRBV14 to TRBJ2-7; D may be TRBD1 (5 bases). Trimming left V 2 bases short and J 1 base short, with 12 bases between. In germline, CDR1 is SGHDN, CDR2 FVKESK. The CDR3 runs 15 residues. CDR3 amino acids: CASSQIQGASYEQYF. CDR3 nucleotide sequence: TGTGCCAGCAGCCAAATTCAAGGGGCATCCTACGAGCAGTACTTC. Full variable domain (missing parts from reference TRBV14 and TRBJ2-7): EAGVTQFPSHSVIEKGQTVTLRCDPISGHDNLYWYRRVMGKEIKFLLHFVKESKQDESGMPNNRFLAERTGGTYSTLKVQPAELEDSGVYFCASSQIQGASYEQYFGPGTRLTVT.

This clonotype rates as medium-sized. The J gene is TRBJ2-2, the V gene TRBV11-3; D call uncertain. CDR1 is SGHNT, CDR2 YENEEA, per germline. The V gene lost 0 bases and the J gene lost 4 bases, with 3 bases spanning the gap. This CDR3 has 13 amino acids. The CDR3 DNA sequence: TGTGCCAGCAGCTTAGATTTCACCGGGGAGCTGTTTTTT. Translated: CASSLDFTGELFF.

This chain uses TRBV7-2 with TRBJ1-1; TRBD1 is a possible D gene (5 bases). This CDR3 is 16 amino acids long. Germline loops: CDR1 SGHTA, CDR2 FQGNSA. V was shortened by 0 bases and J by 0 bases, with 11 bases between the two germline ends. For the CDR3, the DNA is TGTGCCAGCAGCTTAGCGCGGGGCACTTTGAACACTGAAGCTTTCTTT. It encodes CASSLARGTLNTEAFF.

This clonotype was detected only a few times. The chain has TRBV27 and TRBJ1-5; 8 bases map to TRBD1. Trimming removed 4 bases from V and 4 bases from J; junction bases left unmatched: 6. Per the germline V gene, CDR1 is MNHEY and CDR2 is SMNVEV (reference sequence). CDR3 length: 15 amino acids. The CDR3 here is CASSSGQGENQPQHF. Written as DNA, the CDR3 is TGTGCCAGCAGTTCAGGACAGGGAGAAAATCAGCCCCAGCATTTT.

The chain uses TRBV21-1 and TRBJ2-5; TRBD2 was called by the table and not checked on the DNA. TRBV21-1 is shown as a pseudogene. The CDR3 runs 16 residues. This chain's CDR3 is CASSKKGNRWEETQYF. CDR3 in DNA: TGTGCCAGCAGCAAAAAAGGGAATAGGTGGGAGGAGACCCAGTACTTC.

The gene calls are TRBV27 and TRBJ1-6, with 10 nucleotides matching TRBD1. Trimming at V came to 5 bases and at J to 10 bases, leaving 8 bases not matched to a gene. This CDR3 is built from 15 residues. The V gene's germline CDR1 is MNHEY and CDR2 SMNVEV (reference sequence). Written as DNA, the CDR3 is TGTGCCAGCAGTCAACGACAGGGGGCTCTCTCACCCCTCCACTTT. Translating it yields CASSQRQGALSPLHF.

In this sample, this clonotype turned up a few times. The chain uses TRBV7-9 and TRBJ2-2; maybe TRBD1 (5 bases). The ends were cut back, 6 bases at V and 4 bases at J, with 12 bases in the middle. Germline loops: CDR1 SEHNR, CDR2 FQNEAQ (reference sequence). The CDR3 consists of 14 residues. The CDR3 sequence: CASREDMFTGELFF. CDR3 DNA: TGTGCCAGCAGAGAGGACATGTTCACCGGGGAGCTGTTTTTT.